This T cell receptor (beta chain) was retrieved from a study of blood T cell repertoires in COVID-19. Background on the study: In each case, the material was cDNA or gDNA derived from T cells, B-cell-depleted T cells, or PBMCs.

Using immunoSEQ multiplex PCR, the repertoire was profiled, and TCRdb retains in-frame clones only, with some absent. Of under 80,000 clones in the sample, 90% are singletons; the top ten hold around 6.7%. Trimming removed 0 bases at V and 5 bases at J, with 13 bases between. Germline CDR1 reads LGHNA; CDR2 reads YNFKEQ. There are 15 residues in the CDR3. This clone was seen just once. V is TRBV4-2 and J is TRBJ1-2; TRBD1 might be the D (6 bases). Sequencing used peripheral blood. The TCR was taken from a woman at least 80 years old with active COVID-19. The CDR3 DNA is TGTGCCAGCAGCCAAGAACAGGGAAGGTCTTATGGCTACACCTTC. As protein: CASSQEQGRSYGYTF.